This TCR beta chain was documented in a study of T cell changes during pregnancy in multiple sclerosis. Using immunoSEQ multiplex PCR, the repertoire was profiled, and TCRdb retains in-frame clones only, with some absent. The repertoire holds 91,000 or so clones, with about 94% as singletons. Germline assignment: CDR1 SNHLY and CDR2 FYNNEI. V was shortened by 6 bases and J by 2 bases, with 14 bases between the two germline ends. This CDR3 contains 14 residues. Here the sequenced sample was peripheral blood, taken after pregnancy. The J gene is TRBJ2-7, the V gene TRBV2, with D possibly matching TRBD1 (7 bases). The receptor was derived from a female donor with multiple sclerosis, enrolled in a pregnancy study. As DNA, the CDR3 is TGTGCCAGCAGACCTCAGGGGGGCGCCTACGAGCAGTACTTC. Its translation: CASRPQGGAYEQYF.